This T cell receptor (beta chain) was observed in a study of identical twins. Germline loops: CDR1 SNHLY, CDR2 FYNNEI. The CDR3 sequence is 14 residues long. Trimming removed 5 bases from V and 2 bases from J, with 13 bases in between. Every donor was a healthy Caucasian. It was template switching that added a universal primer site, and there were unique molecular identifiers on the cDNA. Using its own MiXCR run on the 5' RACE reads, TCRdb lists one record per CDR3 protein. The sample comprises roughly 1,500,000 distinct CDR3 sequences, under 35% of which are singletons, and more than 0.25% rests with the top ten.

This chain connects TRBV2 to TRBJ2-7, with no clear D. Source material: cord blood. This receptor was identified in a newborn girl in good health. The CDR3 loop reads CASSSVHLPYEQYF. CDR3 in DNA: TGTGCCAGCAGTTCGGTACACCTGCCCTACGAGCAGTACTTC.